The text below deals with one T cell receptor (beta chain). The sample comes from a study of blood T cell repertoires in COVID-19. Background on the study: The United States, Italy and Spain provided the acute and convalescent COVID-19 samples. From T cells, B-cell-depleted T cells, or PBMCs came the material, which was cDNA or gDNA.

The length of the CDR3 is 8 residues. Germline V gene sequence: CDR1 DFQATT, CDR2 SNEGSKA (reference sequence). As handled by the study authors: Quantification of nucleated cells was approximated via reference gene primer amplification. Assay: immunoSEQ multiplex PCR; the TCRdb copy retains only in-frame clones and omits some. V, J and clone size reflect that table, while D and trimming were determined from the DNA. The sample holds 200,000 to 250,000 clones, approximately 90% seen once. The chain carries TRBV20-1 and TRBJ2-3, with D uncertain. The clonotype was recovered from a woman aged 45 to 65 with COVID-19, enrolled during active disease. Specimen: peripheral blood. CDR3 region: CSLDTQYF. The CDR3 bases are TGCAGCCTAGATACGCAGTATTTT.